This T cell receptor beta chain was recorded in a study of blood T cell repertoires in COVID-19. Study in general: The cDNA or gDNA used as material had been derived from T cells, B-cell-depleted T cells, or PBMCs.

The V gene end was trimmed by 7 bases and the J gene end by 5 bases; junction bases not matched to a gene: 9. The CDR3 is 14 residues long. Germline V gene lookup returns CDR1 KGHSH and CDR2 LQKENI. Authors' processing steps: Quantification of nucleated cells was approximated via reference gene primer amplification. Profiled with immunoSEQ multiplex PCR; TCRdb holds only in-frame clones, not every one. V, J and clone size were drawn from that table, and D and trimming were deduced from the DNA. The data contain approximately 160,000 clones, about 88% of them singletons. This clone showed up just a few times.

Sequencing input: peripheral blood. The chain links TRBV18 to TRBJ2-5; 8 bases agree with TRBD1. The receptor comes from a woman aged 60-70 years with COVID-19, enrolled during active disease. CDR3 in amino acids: CASCAQGARETQYF. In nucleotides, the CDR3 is TGTGCCAGCTGCGCCCAGGGGGCGAGGGAGACCCAGTACTTC.